This T cell receptor (beta chain) is from a study of CD8+CD57+ T cells in acquired aplastic anemia (dated by TCRdb to the late 2010s). The study in broad terms: DNA extracted from sorted CD4+ and CD8+ cells had a mean of approximately 3.4 ug, with a range of roughly 0.19 to 27.4 ug. A CD8+CD57+ expansion meant a frequency higher than the mean frequency seen in healthy subjects. Results the study describes overall, beyond this receptor: No significant difference in CD8+ Simpson's diversity was found between patients and healthy controls (P=0.060). Although some 28 CD8+ CDR3 sequences were shared by patients and controls, these sequences appeared highly expressed in patients and within the immunodominant clones of patients.

About this clonotype itself: Its antigen is currently not known. A single base separates this from a much larger clone, so it may be a read error.

TCR beta VDJ combination and CDR3 sequence profiling used genomic DNA as the template. TCR repertoire sequencing was run on an Illumina HiSeq 2000. The paper's processing steps were these. Repertoire assessment relied on Simpson's diversity index, CDR3 size and DJ length profiles, and TRBV/TRBJ rearrangement plots. The immunodominant clone was defined as the most abundant DNA sequence in deep sequencing data. CDR3 amino acid sequences were checked for sharing between subjects and were compared against published repertoires and the VDJdb database. TCRdb trimmed public reads at Q25 via fastp, called clones via MiXCR and kept in-frame beta chains. Rows with one shared CDR3 protein collapse into an entry with the most common genes and DNA. TCRdb, not the authors, supplied the V and J calls. The sample table records hundreds of thousands of distinct CDR3 sequences; roughly 34% of these occur just once. Less than 0.85% of the sample lies in the top ten.

Counted from cysteine to phenylalanine, this CDR3 has 15 amino acids. Here the CDR3 DNA is all that survives: 45 bases in frame from base 1. The germline V gene yields SNHLY for CDR1 and FYNNEI for CDR2. Patients chosen for sequencing had shown expansion of CD8+CD57+ cells by flow cytometry. Every patient had severe acquired aplastic anemia, diagnosed using the International Study of Aplastic Anemia and Agranulocytosis and Camitta criteria. No therapy had been received by the patients at the time of blood sampling. The study deep-sequenced TCR repertoires of sorted CD4+ and CD8+ blood T cells from severe aplastic anemia patients and healthy subjects. Patients were enrolled in the USA under clinicaltrials.gov protocols 00001620, 01623167, 00001397, 00071045, 00081523 and 00961064. Ficoll-Paque density gradient centrifugation was used to isolate peripheral blood mononuclear cells. Before DNA was extracted, CD4+ and CD8+ T cells were sorted using either FACS or magnetic beads.

Recombination linked TRBV2 to TRBJ2-1; 9 bases in the junction line up with TRBD1. The sequenced sample consisted of sorted CD4+, CD8+, or CD8+CD57+ T cells (not recorded which) from PBMCs. The sequence was obtained from a human donor with aplastic anemia. CDR3 region: CASSELGQGNNEQSF. The sequenced DNA: TGTGCCAGCAGTGAACTAGGACAGGGGAACAATGAGCAGTCCTTC.